These T cell receptor beta chains were read from a single sample in a study of blood T cells in healthy people across ages. TCRdb processed the 5' RACE reads anew with MiXCR; each CDR3 protein has one entry. The sample shows about 730,000 distinct CDR3 sequences, about 40% of them seen only once. Source material: blood. The receptors here all came from an older woman in good health. Both conserved end residues are part of each CDR3. A D gene is named only where the DNA matches it firmly. Some rows have no size entry. The others give once, few or many, or a class for an expanded clone.

>TRBV6-5|TRBJ1-2|TRBD1|NA
CASSGGQLKAGYTF
TGTGCCAGCAGTGGGGGACAGTTGAAGGCAGGCTACACCTTC
>TRBV6-5|TRBJ1-6|NA|NA
CASSYSSDPNSPLHF
TGTGCCAGCAGTTACTCTTCAGACCCGAATTCACCCCTCCACTTT
>TRBV5-1|TRBJ2-7|TRBD2|NA
CASSLGSAGREREGLGAYNEQYF
TGCGCCAGCAGCTTGGGATCCGCAGGGCGCGAGCGGGAGGGCCTTGGTGCCTACAATGAGCAGTACTTC
>TRBV25-1|TRBJ2-7|NA|many
CASSEYSGGTIYEQYF
TGTGCCAGCAGTGAATACTCAGGGGGGACAATCTACGAGCAGTACTTC
>TRBV20-1|TRBJ2-5|TRBD2|NA
CSARAGGAQETQYF
TGCAGTGCTAGAGCGGGGGGGGCCCAAGAGACCCAGTACTTC
>TRBV7-2|TRBJ2-1|TRBD2|many
CASSLMGLAGANEQFF
TGTGCCAGCAGCCTAATGGGACTAGCGGGAGCCAATGAGCAGTTCTTC
>TRBV10-2|TRBJ1-1|TRBD1|once
CASRGTGPTEAFF
TGCGCCAGCAGGGGGACAGGGCCCACTGAAGCTTTCTTT
>TRBV27|TRBJ1-2|NA|NA
CASSSGRGYGYTF
TGTGCCAGCTCCTCAGGGAGGGGGTATGGCTACACCTTC
>TRBV7-2|TRBJ2-3|NA|NA
CTSSLALAYTDTQYF
TGTACCAGCAGCTTAGCACTAGCATACACAGATACGCAGTATTTT
>TRBV7-2|TRBJ1-2|NA|many
CASSLVRGGDYGYTF
TGTGCCAGCAGCTTAGTGCGGGGTGGGGACTATGGCTACACCTTC
>TRBV7-9|TRBJ2-7|NA|NA
CASSLAGLYEQYF
TGTGCCAGCAGCTTAGCGGGGCTCTACGAGCAGTACTTC
>TRBV7-6|TRBJ2-3|NA|once
CASSLKPGMGTDTQYF
TGTGCCAGCAGCTTAAAGCCGGGGATGGGCACAGATACGCAGTATTTT
>TRBV9|TRBJ2-1|NA|few
CASSVAGWGDGEQFF
TGTGCCAGCAGCGTAGCGGGTTGGGGGGATGGGGAGCAGTTCTTC
>TRBV20-1|TRBJ1-1|TRBD1|once
CSASTGVMDTEAFF
TGCAGTGCTTCGACAGGGGTAATGGACACTGAAGCTTTCTTT